This TCR beta chain is drawn from a study of Graves' ophthalmopathy and Graves' hyperthyroidism. The CDR3 sequence is 15 residues long. The V end lost 0 bases, the J end lost 0 bases, and 8 bases lay between the germline ends. Germline V gene sequence: CDR1 SEHNR, CDR2 FQNEAQ (reference sequence). Whole-study results and caveats: With approximately 90% sensitivity and over 65% specificity, a 13-signature model separated ophthalmopathy from stable hyperthyroidism.

Clinical symptoms, serum thyroxine, TRAb, thyroid ultrasound and orbital computed tomography were relied on for diagnosis. The TCR beta CDR3 regions underwent amplification from RNA transcripts. The workflow started with a first-round RT-PCR run with HTBI primers and then moved on to a second-round multiplex PCR. TCRdb reprocessed the multiplex PCR reads with MiXCR, giving one entry per CDR3 protein. The sample lists over a million distinct CDR3 sequences; about 40% were seen once. In its sample, this clonotype was seen many times. The antigen is unknown. The TCR originated in an adult man with Graves' hyperthyroidism. The rearrangement links TRBV7-9 to TRBJ1-1; perhaps TRBD1 as D (5 bases). What was sequenced was peripheral blood or thyroid tissue (not recorded which). The CDR3 reads CASSLAQGMNTEAFF. The CDR3, as DNA: TGTGCCAGCAGCTTAGCCCAGGGCATGAACACTGAAGCTTTCTTT.